This entry lists 28 T cell receptor beta chains sequenced from one sample in a study of T cells after posttransplantation cyclophosphamide. Data came from immunoSEQ multiplex PCR; TCRdb stores just in-frame clones and leaves some out. The record shows 40,000 to 55,000 clones for this sample, with no singletons present. Sequenced sample: PBMCs. These receptors came from a man aged 35 to 55 in good health, CMV-negative, and a related stem cell transplant donor.

This clone was seen a few times. The V call is TRBV6-1, the J call TRBJ2-5; no reliable D call. The better agreement between TRBJ2-7 and the DNA end casts doubt on the J call. Germline assignment: CDR1 MNHNS and CDR2 SASEGT. This CDR3 spans 14 amino acids. The CDR3 sequence: CASVRSVSTYEQYF. In DNA, the CDR3 is TGTGCCAGCGTCCGGTCGGTGTCAACCTACGAGCAGTACTTC.

This clone was observed at least ten times. The chain employs TRBV9 and TRBJ2-3, with TRBD2 matching over 8 bases. The ends lost 2 bases at V and 0 bases at J; junction bases unmatched: 8. The CDR3 runs to 17 residues. The germline gives CDR1 SGDLS, CDR2 YYNGEE. The CDR3 nucleotides read TGTGCCAGCAGCGTCTTTTTAGCGGGACCAAGCACAGATACGCAGTATTTT. This sequence encodes CASSVFLAGPSTDTQYF.

This clone has just a few counts. This chain connects TRBV5-4 to TRBJ2-1, with TRBD2 matching over 14 bases. V lost 4 bases to trimming and J lost 9 bases; unmatched junction nucleotides: 6. Germline values: CDR1 SGHNT, CDR2 YYREEE (reference sequence). The CDR3 consists of 15 residues. The DNA for the CDR3 is TGTGCCAGCAGCCGACTAGCGGGAGGGCGGGGTGAGCAGTTCTTC. Translating gives CASSRLAGGRGEQFF.

This clone has at least ten counts. The J gene is TRBJ1-2, the V gene TRBV28, with 7 bases that match TRBD1. Germline CDR1 and CDR2: MDHEN and SYDVKM. The CDR3 sequence is 13 residues long. J lost 3 bases, V lost 7 bases, and 5 bases had no gene match. The CDR3 reads CASNVQGDYGYTF. CDR3 bases: TGTGCCAGCAATGTTCAGGGGGACTATGGCTACACCTTC.

This clone has ten or more counts. The genes are TRBV9 and TRBJ2-1; 7 positions agree with TRBD2. V trimming: 3 bases; J trimming: 3 bases; junction bases outside the gene matches: 6. Germline CDR1 reads SGDLS; CDR2 reads YYNGEE. This CDR3 has 15 amino acids. DNA of the CDR3: TGTGCCAGCAGCGCCCCGCCTAGCGGCTACAATGAGCAGTTCTTC. Translation gives CASSAPPSGYNEQFF.

There are many counts of this clone. V and J are TRBV27 and TRBJ2-1; TRBD2 matches 9 bases. This CDR3 region has 15 residues. Germline V gives CDR1 MNHEY, CDR2 SMNVEV (reference sequence). The trim removed 2 bases at V and 8 bases at J, leaving 7 bases unmatched. The DNA of the CDR3 is TGTGCCAGCAGTTTAGTTGGACTAGCGATCGATGAGCAGTTCTTC. It codes for CASSLVGLAIDEQFF.

This clone occurred a few times. This sequence joins TRBV27 and TRBJ2-5; 9 nucleotides line up with TRBD1. The end of the DNA is better explained by TRBJ2-7, so the J call may be wrong. CDR3 length equals 15 residues. CDR1 and CDR2 from the germline V gene are MNHEY and SMNVEV (reference sequence). The CDR3 sequence is CASSLDTGGGYEQYF. The CDR3 DNA reads as TGTGCCAGCAGTTTGGATACAGGGGGCGGCTACGAGCAGTACTTC.

This clone appeared many times. V is TRBV5-4 and J is TRBJ2-7; D perhaps matches TRBD1 (7 bases). The germline CDR1 and CDR2 sequences are SGHNT and YYREEE (reference sequence). Trimming pared 9 bases from V and 4 bases from J, leaving 14 bases between. The CDR3 is made up of 12 amino acids. DNA of the CDR3: TGTGCCACTTCCCCAGGGGGGTACGAGCAGTACTTC. It codes for CATSPGGYEQYF. Complete variable domain (other parts from reference TRBV5-4 and TRBJ2-7): ETGVTQSPTHLIKTRGQQVTLRCSSQSGHNTVSWYQQALGQGPQFIFQYYREEENGRGNFPPRFSGLQFPNYSSELNVNALELDDSALYLCATSPGGYEQYFGPGTRLTVT.

The chain carries TRBV28 and TRBJ1-1; the D is unclear. The V gene's germline CDR1 is MDHEN and CDR2 SYDVKM. V was cut by 5 bases and J by 1 base, with 14 bases left in between. This CDR3 is 15 amino acids long. The CDR3 protein is CASSLPGSGNTEAFF. CDR3 DNA sequence: TGTGCCAGCAGTCTTCCCGGGTCCGGGAACACTGAAGCTTTCTTT.

The gene calls are TRBV9 and TRBJ1-3, with 7 bases lining up with TRBD1. J gave up 8 bases and V 0 bases, and 11 bases lay outside the gene matches. The CDR3 consists of 16 residues. Looked up from germline, CDR1 is SGDLS and CDR2 is YYNGEE. Written as DNA, the CDR3 is TGTGCCAGCAGCGTAGCTGGTTTGACAGGGTCGGACACCATATATTTT. This translates into CASSVAGLTGSDTIYF.

This clone turned up a few times. This sequence joins TRBV27 and TRBJ1-6; D gene uncertain. Trimming took off 5 bases at V and 5 bases at J, with 10 bases between the two ends. From germline, CDR1 is MNHEY and CDR2 SMNVEV (reference sequence). The CDR3 length is 14 residues. DNA for the CDR3: TGTGCCAGCAGTCCCGGGATTGATAATTCACCCCTCCACTTT. It is translated as CASSPGIDNSPLHF.

This clone was picked up many times. V usage is TRBV2 and J usage is TRBJ1-5; D remains unclear. This CDR3 has 15 residues. CDR1 SNHLY and CDR2 FYNNEI come from the germline V gene. V was trimmed by 4 bases and J by 0 bases, leaving 10 bases between them. CDR3 loop: CASSAQAYSNQPQHF. CDR3 coding DNA: TGTGCCAGCAGTGCGCAGGCCTATAGCAATCAGCCCCAGCATTTT.

Many counts were recorded for this clone. Sequence at one end of the junction differs from germline and may be a read error. The rearrangement links TRBV6-5 to TRBJ2-5; tentative D call: TRBD2 (5 bases). The CDR3 contains 14 residues. The germline V gene has CDR1 MNHEY and CDR2 SVGAGI. The DNA for the CDR3 is TGTGCCAGCAGTTACCGACTCCGGGGAGAGGCCCAGTACTTC. It translates to CASSYRLRGEAQYF.

This clone was counted ten times or more. The rearrangement links TRBV6-5 to TRBJ2-1, with D possibly TRBD1 on 5 matching bases. CDR1 and CDR2 from the germline V gene are MNHEY and SVGAGI. V lost 5 bases to trimming and J lost 4 bases, with 12 bases between them. The CDR3 totals 14 residues. CDR3 loop: CASSPDIWYNEQFF. For the CDR3, the DNA is TGTGCCAGCAGTCCGGACATTTGGTACAATGAGCAGTTCTTC.

This clone was counted at least ten times. The genes are TRBV4-2 and TRBJ2-1, with a tentative D call TRBD2 (7 bases). V was clipped by 4 bases and J by 7 bases, with 17 bases between them. Germline V gene lookup returns CDR1 LGHNA and CDR2 YNFKEQ. The CDR3 consists of 15 residues. CDR3 sequence: CASSPLIEGGNEQFF. The CDR3 DNA reads as TGTGCCAGCAGCCCTCTCATAGAGGGGGGGAATGAGCAGTTCTTC.

This clone was picked up many times. This chain connects TRBV7-9 to TRBJ1-2; 7 bases line up with TRBD1. After removal of 4 bases from V and 6 bases from J, the junction contained 14 bases not matched to a gene. The CDR3 runs to 16 residues. The germline V gene has CDR1 SEHNR and CDR2 FQNEAQ (reference sequence). The CDR3 region has the DNA TGTGCCAGCAGCTCCCCACAGGGGCCTCAAACAAATGGCTACACCTTC. It translates to CASSSPQGPQTNGYTF.

This clone was recorded many times. The chain couples TRBV7-6 to TRBJ2-1, with TRBD2 matching 13 bases. V shed 4 bases, J shed 5 bases, and the junction held 2 bases outside the gene matches. The germline CDR1 and CDR2 sequences are SGHVS and FNYEAQ. The CDR3 runs 15 residues. This chain's CDR3 is CASSSGLAGNNEQFF. CDR3 nucleotides: TGTGCCAGCAGCTCGGGACTAGCGGGAAACAATGAGCAGTTCTTC.

This clone was seen repeatedly, ten times or more. V gene TRBV11-3 combines with J gene TRBJ2-5; 13 bases match TRBD2. Germline CDR1 and CDR2: SGHNT and YENEEA. This CDR3 comprises 15 residues. V lost 4 bases to trimming and J lost 4 bases; unmatched junction nucleotides: 3. CDR3: CASSSGLAGVETQYF. The DNA for the CDR3 is TGTGCCAGCAGCTCCGGACTAGCGGGAGTAGAGACCCAGTACTTC.

This clone was picked up many times. As DNA, the CDR3 is TGTGCCAGCAGTACCGGGACTAGTTCCTACGAGCAGTACTTC. Residues: CASSTGTSSYEQYF. The chain joins TRBV7-8 to TRBJ2-7; the match to TRBD2 covers 8 bases. Trimming cost V 6 bases and J 1 base; bases outside gene matches: 5. The CDR3 spans 14 residues. Per germline, CDR1 SGHVS and CDR2 FQNEAQ.

This clone was recorded many times. The chain links TRBV11-2 to TRBJ2-7; D remains unclear. CDR1 is SGHAT, CDR2 FQNNGV, per germline. CDR3 length: 11 amino acids. V was trimmed by 5 bases and J by 3 bases, leaving 5 bases between them. The CDR3 is CASSPYYEQYF. For the CDR3, the DNA is TGTGCCAGCAGCCCGTACTACGAGCAGTACTTC.

The sample holds a few counts of this clone. This may be a read error: a much more frequent sequence differs by one nucleotide. This sample also contains other DNA sequences that code for the same CDR3. This chain links TRBV28 with TRBJ2-7; D perhaps matches TRBD2 (5 bases). From germline, CDR1 is MDHEN and CDR2 SYDVKM. The CDR3 loop spans 14 amino acids. The CDR3 nucleotides read TGTGCCAGCAGTTTAACCCTCACGGGGAACGAGCAGTATTTC. It specifies CASSLTLTGNEQYF.

This clone was observed a handful of times. This chain uses TRBV6-5 with TRBJ1-5, with TRBD1 identical over 9 bases. CDR1 MNHEY and CDR2 SVGAGI come from the germline V gene. This CDR3 region has 15 residues. The trim removed 4 bases at V and 6 bases at J, leaving 7 bases unmatched. DNA for the CDR3: TGTGCCAGCAGTTCACTCGGACAGGGGACTCAGCCCCAGCATTTT. Translated, it gives CASSSLGQGTQPQHF.

This clone was picked up many times. V gene TRBV7-2 combines with J gene TRBJ2-2; TRBD2 agrees at 8 bases. CDR1 is SGHTA and CDR2 is FQGNSA in the germline V gene. The CDR3 length is 18 residues. The V gene end was trimmed by 0 bases and the J gene end by 4 bases; junction bases not matched to a gene: 10. The CDR3 here is CASSLAPQRERGTGELFF. The CDR3 DNA reads as TGTGCCAGCAGCTTAGCGCCCCAGCGGGAGCGGGGCACCGGGGAGCTGTTTTTT.

This clone was counted many times. V gene TRBV19 combines with J gene TRBJ2-3; 7 bases fit TRBD1. The CDR3 totals 16 residues. Losses at the gene ends were 3 bases for V and 1 base for J; bases not matched to a gene: 7. Germline CDR1 is LNHDA and CDR2 is SQIVND (reference sequence). CDR3 in DNA: TGTGCCAGTAGTATGAATCAGGGGGATGGCACAGATACGCAGTATTTT. Amino acids: CASSMNQGDGTDTQYF.

This clone has a count of ten or more. The chain is built from TRBV5-1 and TRBJ2-5; possible D gene TRBD1, 6 bases. This CDR3 contains 15 residues. The germline CDR1 and CDR2 sequences are SGHRS and YFSETQ. V lost 0 bases to trimming and J lost 0 bases, with 9 bases between them. The CDR3 DNA sequence: TGCGCCAGCAGCTTGGAAGGACAGTACCAAGAGACCCAGTACTTC. Translation: CASSLEGQYQETQYF. Full variable domain (missing parts from reference TRBV5-1 and TRBJ2-5): KAGVTQTPRYLIKTRGQQVTLSCSPISGHRSVSWYQQTPGQGLQFLFEYFSETQRNKGNFPGRFSGRQFSNSRSEMNVSTLELGDSALYLCASSLEGQYQETQYFGPGTRLLVL.

Many counts were recorded for this clone. This chain links TRBV7-2 with TRBJ1-1; D is possibly TRBD1 (5 bases). The V gene's germline CDR1 is SGHTA and CDR2 FQGNSA. The length of the CDR3 is 13 residues. V lost 5 bases, J lost 2 bases, and 9 bases lay in between. CDR3 loop: CASSNDRNTEAFF. DNA for the CDR3: TGTGCCAGCAGCAACGACAGAAACACTGAAGCTTTCTTT. The full variable domain, in which reference TRBV7-2 and TRBJ1-1 provide the parts outside the CDR3, is GAGVSQSPSNKVTEKGKDVELRCDPISGHTALYWYRQSLGQGLEFLIYFQGNSAPDKSGLPSDRFSAERTGGSVSTLTIQRTQQEDSAVYLCASSNDRNTEAFFGQGTRLTVV.

This clone was recorded many times. The chain couples TRBV19 to TRBJ2-5, with 15 bases matching TRBD2. The J call is uncertain, as TRBJ2-7 better fits the DNA end. There are 16 residues in the CDR3. Germline assignment: CDR1 LNHDA and CDR2 SQIVND (reference sequence). The CDR3 coding sequence is TGTGCCAGTAGTATGGGACTAGCGGGAGGCTCCTACGAGCAGTACTTC. Amino acids: CASSMGLAGGSYEQYF.

This clone was counted many times. J is TRBJ2-5 and V is TRBV2, with D possibly TRBD2 on 5 matching bases. CDR3 length: 14 residues. The germline V gene has CDR1 SNHLY and CDR2 FYNNEI. V was pared by 4 bases and J by 1 base, with 10 bases between. The CDR3 DNA reads as TGTGCCAGCAGTGTAGAGACTATCCAAGAGACCCAGTACTTC. Its protein is CASSVETIQETQYF.